These 19 T cell receptor beta chains came from one sample sequenced in a study of cytotoxic CD8 clonotypes in ibrutinib-treated CLL. Some clones are missing from TCRdb's copy, which holds only in-frame ones; the method was immunoSEQ multiplex PCR. Of around 40,000 clones in the sample, roughly three quarters were seen once. Sequenced material: PBMCs, taken at disease progression, from a patient treated with ibrutinib. The source of these receptors is a human donor with chronic lymphocytic leukemia.

The chain recombines TRBV18 with TRBJ2-1; TRBD2 matches 8 bases. The CDR3 length is 13 residues. From germline, CDR1 is KGHSH and CDR2 LQKENI. With 3 bases clipped from V and 8 bases from J, the junction kept 3 bases outside the gene matches. CDR3 in DNA: TGTGCCAGCTCACCCGGGAGGGCTTATGAGCAGTTCTTC. Translated, it gives CASSPGRAYEQFF.

The gene calls are TRBV10-1 and TRBJ2-3; TRBD2 agrees at 10 bases. In germline, CDR1 is WNHNN, CDR2 SYGVQD (reference sequence). The CDR3 is 14 amino acids. The ends lost 4 bases at V and 3 bases at J; junction bases unmatched: 1. The CDR3 nucleotides read TGCGCCAGCAGTGCTAGCGGGGGAACAGATACGCAGTATTTT. This gives the protein CASSASGGTDTQYF.

The chain joins TRBV9 to TRBJ2-1, with 10 bases that match TRBD2. The germline gives CDR1 SGDLS, CDR2 YYNGEE. The CDR3 length is 15 residues. The J segment lost 9 bases and the V segment lost 0 bases, leaving 6 bases of the junction unmatched. CDR3 sequence (DNA): TGTGCCAGCAGCGTAGCAGGGACTAGCGCCGCTGAGCAGTTCTTC. It translates to CASSVAGTSAAEQFF.

This clone was found a few times. The chain joins TRBV11-3 to TRBJ2-1; D is possibly TRBD2 (6 bases). The CDR3 loop spans 18 amino acids. Germline-derived CDR1 and CDR2 are SGHNT and YENEEA. V dropped 5 bases and J dropped 0 bases, with 20 bases sitting between them. CDR3 DNA: TGTGCCAGCAGCCCTTCCGTGGGGGACTCCCGCTCCTACAATGAGCAGTTCTTC. Translation: CASSPSVGDSRSYNEQFF. The full variable domain, in which reference TRBV11-3 and TRBJ2-1 provide the parts outside the CDR3, is EAGVVQSPRYKIIEKKQPVAFWCNPISGHNTLYWYLQNLGQGPELLIRYENEEAVDDSQLPKDRFSAERLKGVDSTLKIQPAELGDSAVYLCASSPSVGDSRSYNEQFFGPGTRLTVL.

In its sample, this clone was seen a few times. The chain combines TRBV9 with TRBJ2-3; D is possibly TRBD1 (6 bases). Trimming pared 7 bases from V and 6 bases from J, leaving 12 bases between. Germline-derived CDR1 and CDR2 are SGDLS and YYNGEE. This CDR3 is 12 amino acids long. CDR3 in DNA: TGTGCCAGCGGGGGCCTCCTGGATACGCAGTATTTT. Translated: CASGGLLDTQYF.

This clone was observed a few times. The rearrangement uses TRBV7-8 and TRBJ1-5; 9 bases agree with TRBD1. The junction had 12 bases not matched to a gene; V was cut back by 5 bases and J by 7 bases. The CDR3 consists of 16 residues. Germline assignment: CDR1 SGHVS and CDR2 FQNEAQ. CDR3 in amino acids: CASSRSGQGGAQPQHF. CDR3 coding DNA: TGTGCCAGCAGCCGTTCGGGACAGGGTGGCGCACAGCCCCAGCATTTT.

This clone was detected only a few times. The gene calls are TRBV7-2 and TRBJ1-1; 9 bases fit TRBD1. Trimming cost V 6 bases and J 11 bases; bases outside gene matches: 7. The CDR3 runs to 12 residues. Germline CDR1 SGHTA, CDR2 FQGNSA. The CDR3 DNA reads as TGTGCCAGCAGACCGGGACAGGGAGTTGCTTTCTTT. Encoded protein: CASRPGQGVAFF.

The chain carries TRBV27 and TRBJ2-7; D gene unclear. The V and J ends lost 6 bases and 6 bases respectively, with 12 bases between them. Germline V gene data show CDR1 as MNHEY and CDR2 as SMNVEV (reference sequence). This CDR3 is built from 12 residues. The CDR3 region has the DNA TGTGCCAGCAGCTTACCCGGCCCCGAGCAGTACTTC. It is translated as CASSLPGPEQYF.

The chain recombines TRBV4-2 with TRBJ2-7; no reliable D call. Looked up from germline, CDR1 is LGHNA and CDR2 is YNFKEQ. The CDR3 is 15 residues long. The germline V and J ends were trimmed by 0 bases and 4 bases, with 13 bases remaining between them. The CDR3 reads CASSQDPAQVYEQYF. The CDR3, as DNA: TGTGCCAGCAGCCAAGACCCAGCCCAGGTATACGAGCAGTACTTC.

The chain joins TRBV2 to TRBJ2-7; 10 bases line up with TRBD1. Germline CDR1 reads SNHLY; CDR2 reads FYNNEI. This CDR3 spans 14 amino acids. V shed 3 bases, J shed 3 bases, and the junction held 2 bases outside the gene matches. The CDR3 nucleotides are TGTGCCAGCAGTGACGACAGGGGGCTCTACGAGCAGTACTTC. It translates to CASSDDRGLYEQYF.

There are a few counts of this clone. V is TRBV5-1 and J is TRBJ2-7; 8 positions match TRBD2. The CDR3 is 12 residues long. The J segment lost 3 bases and the V segment lost 4 bases, leaving 0 bases of the junction unmatched. Germline V gene sequence: CDR1 SGHRS, CDR2 YFSETQ. As DNA, the CDR3 is TGCGCCAGCAGCCGGGGGGGCTACGAGCAGTACTTC. Protein: CASSRGGYEQYF.

This clone has just a few counts. This chain connects TRBV28 to TRBJ1-2; 7 bases are shared with TRBD1. The trim removed 2 bases at V and 7 bases at J, leaving 1 base unmatched. Germline loops: CDR1 MDHEN, CDR2 SYDVKM. The CDR3 extends over 12 amino acids. The CDR3 DNA reads as TGTGCCAGCAGTTTAAAGGGGGCTGGCTACACCTTC. Its translation: CASSLKGAGYTF.

This clone is medium-sized within its sample. The chain is built from TRBV6-4 and TRBJ2-3, with 9 bases that match TRBD2. Unmatched junction bases numbered 2, after V lost 3 bases and J lost 1 base. The CDR3 covers 15 residues. Germline V gene lookup returns CDR1 MRHNA and CDR2 SNTAGT. CDR3 nucleotide sequence: TGTGCCAGCAGTGAAGCGGGAGGAGGCACAGATACGCAGTATTTT. Its protein is CASSEAGGGTDTQYF.

The chain recombines TRBV6-5 with TRBJ2-6, with D tentatively TRBD2 (7 bases). Germline lookup yields CDR1 MNHEY and CDR2 SVGAGI. The V and J ends lost 4 bases and 4 bases respectively, with 11 bases between them. The CDR3 covers 15 residues. The CDR3 DNA reads TGTGCCAGCAGTTTCGGGGGGCTCGGGGCCAACGTCCTGACTTTC. This sequence encodes CASSFGGLGANVLTF.

This chain links TRBV10-2 with TRBJ2-3; D gene uncertain. Looked up from germline, CDR1 is WSHSY and CDR2 is SAAADI. The CDR3 is 14 residues long. Deletions cut 1 base from V and 1 base from J, with 6 bases between. Written as DNA, the CDR3 is TGCGCCAGCAGTGAGTTCGTCGGCACAGATACGCAGTATTTT. Translated, it gives CASSEFVGTDTQYF.

The rearrangement links TRBV7-9 to TRBJ1-1; 8 bases map to TRBD1. The CDR3 is 17 amino acids. In germline, CDR1 is SEHNR, CDR2 FQNEAQ (reference sequence). The CDR3 loop reads CTERDRRRRDMNTEAFF. DNA for the CDR3: TGTACGGAGAGGGACAGGAGGAGGAGGGATATGAACACTGAAGCTTTCTTT.

The V call is TRBV27, the J call TRBJ1-1; D possibly corresponds to TRBD1 (5 bases). This CDR3 has 16 residues. V dropped 5 bases and J dropped 1 base, with 17 bases sitting between them. CDR1 is MNHEY, CDR2 SMNVEV, per germline (reference sequence). The CDR3 region has the DNA TGTGCCAGCAGTCTCCGGGACCCACAACCGAACACTGAAGCTTTCTTT. Translating it yields CASSLRDPQPNTEAFF.

The chain has TRBV5-1 and TRBJ2-3, with TRBD1 matching over 7 bases. Per germline, CDR1 SGHRS and CDR2 YFSETQ. The CDR3 loop spans 15 amino acids. Trimming took 4 bases from V and 2 from J; bases not matched to a gene: 7. CDR3 nucleotide sequence: TGCGCCAGCAGCCCCCGACAGGGATCCACAGATACGCAGTATTTT. This sequence encodes CASSPRQGSTDTQYF.

This chain connects TRBV5-4 to TRBJ2-2; tentatively, D is TRBD1 (5 bases). V shed 5 bases and J shed 1 base, with 15 bases lying between them. Looked up from germline, CDR1 is SGHNT and CDR2 is YYREEE (reference sequence). The CDR3 is 16 amino acids. DNA of the CDR3: TGTGCCAGCAGTTCAAAGGGGCAGGGGAACACCGGGGAGCTGTTTTTT. This gives the protein CASSSKGQGNTGELFF.